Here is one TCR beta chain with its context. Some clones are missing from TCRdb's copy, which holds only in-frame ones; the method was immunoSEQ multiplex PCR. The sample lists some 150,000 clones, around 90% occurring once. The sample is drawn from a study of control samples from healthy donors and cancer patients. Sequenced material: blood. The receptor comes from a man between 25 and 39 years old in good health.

Here the CDR3 reads CASSVLAGVMNTQYF. CDR3 bases: TGTGCCAGCAGCGTTCTAGCGGGAGTTATGAATACGCAGTATTTT. V gene TRBV7-2 combines with J gene TRBJ2-3, with 10 bases aligning to TRBD2. This CDR3 region has 15 residues. V trimming: 5 bases; J trimming: 7 bases; junction bases outside the gene matches: 9. The germline V gene has CDR1 SGHTA and CDR2 FQGNSA.